This record covers a single T cell receptor beta chain. These data originate in a study of blood T cell repertoires in COVID-19. Study-wide context: The United States, Italy and Spain provided the acute and convalescent COVID-19 samples. From T cells, B-cell-depleted T cells, or PBMCs came the material, which was cDNA or gDNA.

One Seattle source followed patients from active infection through their disease course. In the authors' methods: For nucleated cells, counts were estimated from reference gene primer amplification. Clones were sequenced by immunoSEQ multiplex PCR, and TCRdb holds only the in-frame ones, with some missing. V and J calls plus clone size are reproduced from that table; the DNA served to infer D and trimming. The table has approximately 60,000 clones, roughly nine tenths seen once. The clonotype comes from a woman aged 80 or over with COVID-19, enrolled during active disease. The sample consisted of peripheral blood.

In DNA form, the CDR3 reads TGTGCCAGCAGTAGCGGACAGGGTTCTGGAAACACCATATATTTT. This gives the protein CASSSGQGSGNTIYF. The chain couples TRBV6-5 to TRBJ1-3; 8 nucleotides align to TRBD1. The CDR3 covers 15 residues. The V gene's germline CDR1 is MNHEY and CDR2 SVGAGI. V shed 5 bases, J shed 1 base, and the junction held 4 bases outside the gene matches.